Sequencing of this T cell receptor (beta chain) was carried out in a study of graft-versus-host responses after intestinal transplantation. Turning to the study itself: Tacrolimus plus steroids were given to all recipients for approximately 3 years, preceded by anti-thymocyte globulin induction.

Broader study findings: Analysis identified GvH clones in recipient marrow, with some appearing first in ileum or blood. Declining HvG levels early post-transplant were linked to peak circulating GvH clone levels. The study found high graft-versus-host to host-versus-graft clonal ratios in allografts of patients with graft-donor T cell macrochimerism.

Libraries were prepared by immunoSEQ multiplex PCR; TCRdb keeps only in-frame clonotypes and omits some of them. The repertoire has about 93,000 clones, roughly 85% of them found once; the top ten carry 0.83%. The CDR3 has 15 residues. With V trimmed by 4 bases and J by 0 bases, 2 bases remained unmatched. Germline CDR1 and CDR2: MRHNA and SNTAGT. In the case of this clone: Its antigen is as yet unknown.

The source material was unstimulated CD4+ T cells sorted from spleen or lymph node cells, sampled before intestinal transplant. The sequence derives from a human donor who received an intestinal transplant. The chain employs TRBV6-4 and TRBJ1-4; 7 nucleotides align to TRBD1. CDR3 sequence reads: CASSGGQTTNEKLFF. CDR3 nucleotides: TGTGCCAGCAGTGGGGGACAGACAACTAATGAAAAACTGTTTTTT.